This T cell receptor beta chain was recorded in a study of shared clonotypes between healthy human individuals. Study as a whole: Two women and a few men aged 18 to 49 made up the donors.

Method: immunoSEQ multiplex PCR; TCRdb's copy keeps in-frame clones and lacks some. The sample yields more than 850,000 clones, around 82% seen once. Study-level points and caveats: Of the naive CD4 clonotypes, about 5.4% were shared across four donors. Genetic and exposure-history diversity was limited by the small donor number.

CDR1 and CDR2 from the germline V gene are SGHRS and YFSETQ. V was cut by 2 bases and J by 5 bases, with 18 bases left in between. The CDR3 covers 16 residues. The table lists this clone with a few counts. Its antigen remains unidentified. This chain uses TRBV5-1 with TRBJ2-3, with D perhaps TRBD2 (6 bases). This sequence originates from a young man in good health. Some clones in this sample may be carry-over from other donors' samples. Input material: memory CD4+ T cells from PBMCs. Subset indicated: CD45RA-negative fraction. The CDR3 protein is CASSFGSSGALDTQYF. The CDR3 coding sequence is TGCGCCAGCAGCTTCGGGAGCTCTGGGGCCCTAGATACGCAGTATTTT.